Each of the 22 T cell receptor beta chains below was sequenced from the same sample in a study of T cells in localized non-small cell lung cancer. The table came from immunoSEQ multiplex PCR; TCRdb's copy has only in-frame clones and leaves some out. The table shows some 53,000 clones, with more than 80% occurring only once. Sample: peripheral blood, taken before any cancer treatment. Receptors were obtained from a male donor aged 60 or over with stage III squamous cell lung carcinoma.

The chain recombines TRBV29-1 with TRBJ2-2; 10 bases match TRBD2. J lost 7 bases, V lost 5 bases, and 7 bases had no gene match. The CDR3 has 14 residues. CDR1 and CDR2 (germline): SQVTM, ANQGSEA. The CDR3 here is CSVWGGLAYGELFF. The CDR3, as DNA: TGCAGCGTTTGGGGGGGACTAGCGTACGGGGAGCTGTTTTTT.

The chain combines TRBV4-1 with TRBJ2-4; 9 bases line up with TRBD2. This CDR3 comprises 14 residues. Germline V gene lookup returns CDR1 MGHRA and CDR2 YSYEKL. The J segment lost 8 bases and the V segment lost 4 bases, leaving 6 bases of the junction unmatched. This CDR3 is CASSPLGGRDIQYF. The CDR3 coding sequence is TGCGCCAGCAGCCCCCTCGGCGGGAGGGACATTCAGTACTTC.

The CDR3 loop is CASSPGTSGDSAQYF. The CDR3 DNA sequence: TGTGCCAGCAGCCCCGGGACTAGCGGGGATTCGGCCCAGTACTTC. V is TRBV4-2 and J is TRBJ2-5; TRBD2 agrees at 13 bases. The CDR3 covers 15 residues. V shed 4 bases and J 9 bases; nucleotides not matched to a gene: 8. Germline V gene lookup returns CDR1 LGHNA and CDR2 YNFKEQ.

The gene calls are TRBV2 and TRBJ1-5, with TRBD1 matching 8 bases. V trimming: 2 bases; J trimming: 4 bases; junction bases outside the gene matches: 4. The V gene's germline CDR1 is SNHLY and CDR2 FYNNEI. This CDR3 comprises 15 residues. DNA for the CDR3: TGTGCCAGCAGTGAAAGGACAGGGCGAAATCAGCCCCAGCATTTT. As protein: CASSERTGRNQPQHF.

The chain combines TRBV14 with TRBJ1-4; tentative D call: TRBD1 (6 bases). The germline V gene encodes CDR1 SGHDN and CDR2 FVKESK. Trimming shortened V by 0 bases and J by 12 bases, and 17 bases separated the two germline ends. CDR3 length: 15 amino acids. CDR3 protein: CASSQERGYPGELFF. The CDR3 coding sequence is TGTGCCAGCAGCCAAGAAAGGGGGTATCCGGGGGAACTGTTTTTT.

V usage is TRBV5-1 and J usage is TRBJ2-7; D is unclear. In germline, CDR1 is SGHRS, CDR2 YFSETQ. The V and J ends lost 1 base and 1 base respectively, with 6 bases between them. The CDR3 runs to 13 residues. The CDR3 is CASSLSESYEQYF. CDR3 in DNA: TGCGCCAGCAGCTTGTCAGAATCCTACGAGCAGTACTTC.

The V call is TRBV5-1, the J call TRBJ2-5; 11 nucleotides align to TRBD2. V shed 4 bases and J 2 bases; nucleotides not matched to a gene: 4. CDR3 length: 15 residues. CDR1 SGHRS and CDR2 YFSETQ come from the germline V gene. This CDR3 reads CASSGLAGGQETQYF. The CDR3 bases are TGCGCCAGCAGCGGGCTAGCGGGGGGACAAGAGACCCAGTACTTC.

The CDR3 loop is CASSVGRGGRDTQYF. As DNA, the CDR3 is TGTGCCAGCAGCGTAGGGCGGGGGGGCCGTGATACGCAGTATTTT. The chain has TRBV9 and TRBJ2-3; 9 bases agree with TRBD2. V trimming: 0 bases; J trimming: 6 bases; junction bases outside the gene matches: 5. The CDR3 runs to 15 residues. CDR1 is SGDLS, CDR2 YYNGEE, per germline. Using reference TRBV9 and TRBJ2-3 for the parts outside the CDR3, the full variable domain is DSGVTQTPKHLITATGQRVTLRCSPRSGDLSVYWYQQSLDQGLQFLIQYYNGEERAKGNILERFSAQQFPDLHSELNLSSLELGDSALYFCASSVGRGGRDTQYFGPGTRLTVL.

The chain recombines TRBV7-2 with TRBJ2-1; D is perhaps TRBD1 or TRBD2 (6 bases each). The CDR3 has 13 residues. The V end lost 0 bases, the J end lost 14 bases, and 14 bases lay between the germline ends. Germline V gene sequence: CDR1 SGHTA, CDR2 FQGNSA. The CDR3 loop is CASSLASDRREFF. The DNA for the CDR3 is TGTGCCAGCAGCTTAGCCTCCGACAGGAGGGAGTTCTTC.

The chain is built from TRBV25-1 and TRBJ2-1; D is undetermined. CDR1 MGHDK and CDR2 SYGVNS come from the germline V gene. This CDR3 has 14 residues. Trimming pared 2 bases from V and 5 bases from J, leaving 10 bases between. CDR3 nucleotides: TGTGCCAGCAGTGAAGTGAAAAACAACAATGAGCAGTTCTTC. Amino acids: CASSEVKNNNEQFF. Drawing the rest from reference TRBV25-1 and TRBJ2-1, the complete variable domain is EADIYQTPRYLVIGTGKKITLECSQTMGHDKMYWYQQDPGMELHLIHYSYGVNSTEKGDLSSESTVSRIRTEHFPLTLESARPSHTSQYLCASSEVKNNNEQFFGPGTRLTVL.

The chain has TRBV11-2 and TRBJ2-1; the match to TRBD2 covers 12 bases. The CDR3 consists of 17 residues. CDR1 and CDR2 (germline): SGHAT, FQNNGV. V trimming: 10 bases; J trimming: 8 bases; junction bases outside the gene matches: 18. The CDR3 coding sequence is TGTGCCACGGGGCGGCTAGCGGGGGGGCTGATTCGGGATGAGCAGTTCTTC. The encoded protein is CATGRLAGGLIRDEQFF. The full variable domain, with the rest looked up from reference TRBV11-2 and TRBJ2-1, is EAGVAQSPRYKIIEKRQSVAFWCNPISGHATLYWYQQILGQGPKLLIQFQNNGVVDDSQLPKDRFSAERLKGVDSTLKIQPAKLEDSAVYLCATGRLAGGLIRDEQFFGPGTRLTVL.

The chain employs TRBV2 and TRBJ2-6, with D unclear. This CDR3 spans 14 amino acids. V was clipped by 3 bases and J by 0 bases, with 3 bases between them. Looked up from germline, CDR1 is SNHLY and CDR2 is FYNNEI. DNA for the CDR3: TGTGCCAGCAGTGAGAGCTCTGGGGCCAACGTCCTGACTTTC. As protein: CASSESSGANVLTF.

The chain recombines TRBV7-3 with TRBJ1-1, with 11 bases identical to TRBD1. Germline CDR1 SGHTA, CDR2 FQGTGA. This CDR3 contains 18 residues. The junction had 12 bases not matched to a gene; V was cut back by 5 bases and J by 1 base. CDR3 sequence (DNA): TGTGCCAGCAGCCAAACCGGGACAGGGGGTTTTGGGAACACTGAAGCTTTCTTT. It translates to CASSQTGTGGFGNTEAFF.

The chain links TRBV28 to TRBJ2-7; D gene uncertain. Germline V gene data show CDR1 as MDHEN and CDR2 as SYDVKM. Trimming cost V 5 bases and J 3 bases, with 14 bases left between them. CDR3 size: 14 residues. For the CDR3, the DNA is TGTGCCAGCAGTCCTTCCGAAACGGGCTACGAGCAGTACTTC. It encodes CASSPSETGYEQYF.

This sequence joins TRBV30 and TRBJ2-5; 12 bases agree with TRBD2. V dropped 7 bases and J dropped 9; count of bases not matched to a gene: 6. The CDR3 totals 12 residues. Germline V CDR1 and CDR2: GTSNPN, SVGIG (reference sequence). In DNA form, the CDR3 reads TGTGCCTCGACTAGCGGGGGAGCGGCCCAGTACTTC. It is translated as CASTSGGAAQYF. Using reference TRBV30 and TRBJ2-5 for the parts outside the CDR3, the full variable domain is SQTIHQWPATLVQPVGSPLSLECTVEGTSNPNLYWYRQAAGRGLQLLFYSVGIGQISSEVPQNLSASRPQDRQFILSSKKLLLSDSGFYLCASTSGGAAQYFGPGTRLLVL.

This clone was seen only once. V is TRBV2 and J is TRBJ1-1; D is ambiguous. The ends were cut back, 8 bases at V and 0 bases at J, with 16 bases in the middle. This CDR3 region has 15 residues. Germline V gene sequence: CDR1 SNHLY, CDR2 FYNNEI. The CDR3 reads CASWSGSLLNTEAFF. The CDR3 DNA follows: TGTGCCAGCTGGAGTGGCAGCCTTTTGAACACTGAAGCTTTCTTT. The complete variable domain, with remaining parts taken from reference TRBV2 and TRBJ1-1, reads EPEVTQTPSHQVTQMGQEVILRCVPISNHLYFYWYRQILGQKVEFLVSFYNNEISEKSEIFDDQFSVERPDGSNFTLKIRSTKLEDSAMYFCASWSGSLLNTEAFFGQGTRLTVV.

J is TRBJ1-2 and V is TRBV19, with 7 nucleotides matching TRBD1. After removal of 6 bases from V and 6 bases from J, the junction contained 7 bases not matched to a gene. This CDR3 has 13 residues. Germline-derived CDR1 and CDR2 are LNHDA and SQIVND (reference sequence). CDR3 amino acids: CASRDGTEDGYTF. CDR3 in DNA: TGTGCCAGTAGGGATGGGACAGAAGATGGCTACACCTTC.

The chain has TRBV7-8 and TRBJ1-2; 12 nucleotides align to TRBD1. The CDR3 sequence is 18 residues long. Trimming took 1 base from V and 6 from J; bases not matched to a gene: 12. The germline V gene encodes CDR1 SGHVS and CDR2 FQNEAQ. CDR3 bases: TGTGCCAGCAGCTTAGTTGATATGGGGACAGGGGGCGCCAATGGCTACACCTTC. It yields the protein CASSLVDMGTGGANGYTF.

The V and J genes are TRBV11-3 and TRBJ2-2; 7 bases are a match to TRBD1. V lost 5 bases to trimming and J lost 5 bases; unmatched junction nucleotides: 8. Germline V gene sequence: CDR1 SGHNT, CDR2 YENEEA. This CDR3 region has 15 residues. The CDR3 bases are TGTGCCAGCAGCCCAGGACAGGCGCCGACCGGGGAGCTGTTTTTT. It is translated as CASSPGQAPTGELFF.

J is TRBJ2-6 and V is TRBV30, with D tentatively TRBD1 or TRBD2 (6 bases each). Germline V gives CDR1 GTSNPN, CDR2 SVGIG (reference sequence). Trimming removed 7 bases at V and 0 bases at J, with 16 bases between. The CDR3 sequence is 16 residues long. The CDR3 loop is CAYGGGTSSGANVLTF. The CDR3 DNA is TGTGCCTACGGAGGGGGGACCTCCTCTGGGGCCAACGTCCTGACTTTC.

The rearrangement links TRBV6-1 to TRBJ2-7, with a tentative D call TRBD1 (6 bases). CDR3 length: 13 residues. The V gene lost 6 bases and the J gene lost 4 bases, with 13 bases spanning the gap. Per germline, CDR1 MNHNS and CDR2 SASEGT. The CDR3 coding sequence is TGTGCCAGCAGCGACAGGTTCTATTACGAGCAGTACTTC. Translating gives CASSDRFYYEQYF.

J is TRBJ1-2 and V is TRBV23-1, with 10 nucleotides matching TRBD1. TRBV23-1 qualifies as an ORF whose function is uncertain. There are 18 residues in the CDR3. V lost 0 bases and J lost 4; bases outside the gene matches: 11. Written as DNA, the CDR3 is TGCGCCAGCAGTCAATCGATACCCCCGGGACAGGGGACCTATGGCTACACCTTC. It yields the protein CASSQSIPPGQGTYGYTF.